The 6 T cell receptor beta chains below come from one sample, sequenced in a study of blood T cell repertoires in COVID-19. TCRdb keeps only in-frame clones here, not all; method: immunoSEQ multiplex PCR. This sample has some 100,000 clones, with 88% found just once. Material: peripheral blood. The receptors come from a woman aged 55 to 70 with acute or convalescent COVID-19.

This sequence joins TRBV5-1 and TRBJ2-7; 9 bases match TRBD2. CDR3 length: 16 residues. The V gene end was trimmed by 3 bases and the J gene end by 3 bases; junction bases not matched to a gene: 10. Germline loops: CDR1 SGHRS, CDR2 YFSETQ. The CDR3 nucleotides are TGCGCCAGCAGCTGGGGTGCCCGGACTAGCGACTACGAGCAGTACTTC. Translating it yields CASSWGARTSDYEQYF.

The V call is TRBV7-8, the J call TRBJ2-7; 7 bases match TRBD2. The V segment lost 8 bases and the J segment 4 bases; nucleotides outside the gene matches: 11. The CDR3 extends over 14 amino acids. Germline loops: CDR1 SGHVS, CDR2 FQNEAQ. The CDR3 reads CASSREAGGYEQYF. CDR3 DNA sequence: TGTGCCAGCTCCCGGGAGGCGGGCGGATACGAGCAGTACTTC.

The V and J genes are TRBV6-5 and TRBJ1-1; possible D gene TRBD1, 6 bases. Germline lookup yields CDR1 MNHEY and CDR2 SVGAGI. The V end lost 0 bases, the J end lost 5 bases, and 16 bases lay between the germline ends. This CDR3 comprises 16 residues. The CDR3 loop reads CASSYSSRGRETEAFF. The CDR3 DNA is TGTGCCAGCAGTTACTCGAGCAGGGGAAGGGAGACTGAAGCTTTCTTT.

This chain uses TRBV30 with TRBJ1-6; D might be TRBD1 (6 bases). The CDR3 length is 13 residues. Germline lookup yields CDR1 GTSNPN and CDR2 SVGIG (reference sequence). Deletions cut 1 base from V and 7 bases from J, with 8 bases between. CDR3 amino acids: CAWSDRVNSPLHF. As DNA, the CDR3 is TGTGCCTGGAGTGACAGGGTGAATTCACCCCTCCACTTT.

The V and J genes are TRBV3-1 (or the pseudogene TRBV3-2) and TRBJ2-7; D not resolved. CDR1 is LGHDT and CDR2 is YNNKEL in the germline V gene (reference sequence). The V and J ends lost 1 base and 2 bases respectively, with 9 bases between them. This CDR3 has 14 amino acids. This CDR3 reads CASSQGGSTYEQYF. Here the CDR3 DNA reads TGTGCCAGCAGCCAAGGCGGCAGTACCTACGAGCAGTACTTC.

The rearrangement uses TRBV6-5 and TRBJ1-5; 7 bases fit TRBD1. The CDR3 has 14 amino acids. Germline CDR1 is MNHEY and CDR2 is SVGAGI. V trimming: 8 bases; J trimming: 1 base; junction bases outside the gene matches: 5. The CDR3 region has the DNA TGTGCCAGCCGGTTGACAGGGAGCAATCAGCCCCAGCATTTT. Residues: CASRLTGSNQPQHF.